This is a list of T cell receptor beta chains from one sample in a study of PD-1 blockade in classical Hodgkin lymphoma. Sequenced by immunoSEQ multiplex PCR; TCRdb stores in-frame clones only, minus some. Seen here are approximately 89,000 clones, 83% observed once, and the top ten hold approximately 15%. Specimen: peripheral blood mononuclear cells (PBMCs), collected before the fourth cycle of nivolumab. The receptors derive from a human donor with classical Hodgkin lymphoma. Each CDR3 is given with its conserved first and last residue.

v_gene: TRBV20-1
j_gene: TRBJ2-2
len: 11
CDR3aa: CSAAYSGELFF

v_gene: TRBV14
j_gene: TRBJ2-1
len: 14
CDR3aa: CASSQSSVVNEQFF

v_gene: TRBV5-1
j_gene: TRBJ2-1
len: 13
CDR3aa: CASTGSSYNEQFF

v_gene: TRBV10-3
j_gene: TRBJ2-2
len: 15
CDR3aa: CAVNSGTGIAGELFF

v_gene: TRBV10-3
j_gene: TRBJ2-1
len: 15
CDR3aa: CAISIKGGGNNEQFF

v_gene: TRBV19
j_gene: TRBJ2-7
len: 11
CDR3aa: CASGRGYEQYF

v_gene: TRBV5-1
j_gene: TRBJ2-5
len: 13
CDR3aa: CASSLEGQETQYF

v_gene: TRBV7-3
j_gene: TRBJ2-1
len: 15
CDR3aa: CASSLDQSSYNEQFF

v_gene: TRBV28
j_gene: TRBJ2-2
len: 10
CDR3aa: CASRSGELFF

v_gene: TRBV6-1
j_gene: TRBJ2-1
len: 13
CDR3aa: CASSEGWKGEQFF

v_gene: TRBV5-8
j_gene: TRBJ1-1
len: 15
CDR3aa: CASSLMSGGLGEAFF

v_gene: TRBV28
j_gene: TRBJ1-1
len: 12
CDR3aa: CASSHRRPEAFF

v_gene: TRBV29-1
j_gene: TRBJ1-5
len: 12
CDR3aa: CSVKNRLEPQHF

v_gene: TRBV5-1
j_gene: TRBJ1-2
len: 13
CDR3aa: CASSLGQGGGYTF

v_gene: TRBV7-2
j_gene: TRBJ2-3
len: 14
CDR3aa: CASTLSRITDTQYF

v_gene: TRBV10-3
j_gene: TRBJ2-2
len: 14
CDR3aa: CASRGHTNTGELFF

v_gene: TRBV7-9
j_gene: TRBJ1-5
len: 12
CDR3aa: CASSLDEQPQHF

v_gene: TRBV6-5
j_gene: TRBJ2-2
len: 14
CDR3aa: CASSPGLVPGELFF

v_gene: TRBV5-6
j_gene: TRBJ1-5
len: 14
CDR3aa: CASSLVADNQPQHF

v_gene: TRBV2
j_gene: TRBJ2-5
len: 14
CDR3aa: CASSASTLGETQYF

v_gene: TRBV5-1
j_gene: TRBJ2-7
len: 13
CDR3aa: CASTYRDGHEQYF

v_gene: TRBV11-2
j_gene: TRBJ2-3
len: 13
CDR3aa: CASSLEGADTQYF

v_gene: TRBV19
j_gene: TRBJ1-1
len: 13
CDR3aa: CASRTGLAGGAFF

v_gene: TRBV7-6
j_gene: TRBJ2-7
len: 15
CDR3aa: CASSGGTSGSYEQYF

v_gene: TRBV28
j_gene: TRBJ2-7
len: 13
CDR3aa: CATIGQGEYEQYF

v_gene: TRBV10-2
j_gene: TRBJ2-7
len: 15
CDR3aa: CASRTLGTSGYEQYF

v_gene: TRBV18
j_gene: TRBJ2-5
len: 15
CDR3aa: CASSPPGRDQETQYF

v_gene: TRBV5-1
j_gene: TRBJ2-2
len: 15
CDR3aa: CASSSWDRGTGELFF

v_gene: TRBV10-3
j_gene: TRBJ2-7
len: 15
CDR3aa: CAISGPQGDLYEQYF

v_gene: TRBV2
j_gene: TRBJ1-1
len: 14
CDR3aa: CAGGRTTMNTEAFF

v_gene: TRBV6-6
j_gene: TRBJ1-5
len: 13
CDR3aa: CASTPESNQPQHF

v_gene: TRBV6-5
j_gene: TRBJ1-2
len: 15
CDR3aa: CASSHDAPRTGGYTF

v_gene: TRBV7-2
j_gene: TRBJ2-1
len: 14
CDR3aa: CASSPTGANNEQFF

v_gene: TRBV6-5
j_gene: TRBJ1-1
len: 16
CDR3aa: CASSYDGGPLNTEAFF

v_gene: TRBV7-8
j_gene: TRBJ1-5
len: 15
CDR3aa: CASSLGQGNDQPQHF

v_gene: TRBV15
j_gene: TRBJ1-2
len: 15
CDR3aa: CATSRGHLSNYGYTF

v_gene: TRBV27
j_gene: TRBJ2-1
len: 18
CDR3aa: CASSLARAGTGGYNEQFF

v_gene: TRBV7-2
j_gene: TRBJ2-3
len: 14
CDR3aa: CASSLAGSVDTQYF

v_gene: TRBV6-5
j_gene: TRBJ1-2
len: 13
CDR3aa: CASSYSRGDGYTF

v_gene: TRBV9
j_gene: TRBJ2-4
len: 14
CDR3aa: CASSVTGWGNIQYF

v_gene: TRBV9
j_gene: TRBJ2-5
len: 17
CDR3aa: CASSVDPAGGTQETQYF

v_gene: TRBV5-5
j_gene: TRBJ1-5
len: 18
CDR3aa: CASSLGIGQGARNQPQHF

v_gene: TRBV6-1
j_gene: TRBJ1-5
len: 15
CDR3aa: CASSDALSGNQPQHF

v_gene: TRBV7-2
j_gene: TRBJ1-1
len: 13
CDR3aa: CASSLGGGSRAFF

v_gene: TRBV18
j_gene: TRBJ1-4
len: 15
CDR3aa: CASSPPTGGNEKLFF

v_gene: TRBV10-1
j_gene: TRBJ2-3
len: 14
CDR3aa: CASKSSGSGSTQYF

v_gene: TRBV5-4
j_gene: TRBJ1-2
len: 14
CDR3aa: CASSLVSREDGYTF